This T cell receptor beta chain derives from a study of shared clonotypes between healthy human individuals. The CDR3 length is 14 residues. CDR1 SGHRS and CDR2 YFSETQ come from the germline V gene. V gave up 2 bases and J gave up 3 bases; unmatched junction bases: 3. The healthy adult donors were HIV-negative and reported no recent acute infections or vaccinations. Measured with immunoSEQ multiplex PCR; TCRdb has only the in-frame clones, and not every one. The table has some 630,000 clones, more than 70% seen once. Note on this clone: The identical CDR3 is also encoded by other nucleotide sequences in the sample.

The sequence was obtained from a woman in her 30s in good health. The V and J genes are TRBV5-1 and TRBJ2-5; 8 bases map to TRBD1. The sample comprised memory CD4+ T cells sorted from blood. Subset denoted: CD45RA-negative fraction. The CDR3 coding sequence is TGCGCCAGCAGCTTCTCGACAGGGGAAGAGACCCAGTACTTC. This sequence encodes CASSFSTGEETQYF.